These 13 T cell receptor beta chains came from one sample sequenced in a study of blood T cell repertoires in COVID-19. Assay: immunoSEQ multiplex PCR; the TCRdb copy retains only in-frame clones and omits some. In the table there are around 140,000 clones, around 89% of which are singletons. The sequenced sample was peripheral blood. These receptor sequences come from a man in his fifties or sixties with active or convalescent COVID-19.

The rearrangement joins TRBV19 to TRBJ1-5; D is perhaps TRBD1 (6 bases). The CDR3 sequence is 15 residues long. Trimming shortened V by 3 bases and J by 0 bases, and 9 bases separated the two germline ends. CDR1 LNHDA and CDR2 SQIVND come from the germline V gene (reference sequence). This CDR3 is CASSIGRGSNQPQHF. In nucleotides, the CDR3 is TGTGCCAGTAGTATTGGCAGGGGTAGCAATCAGCCCCAGCATTTT. The full variable domain, rest sourced from reference TRBV19 and TRBJ1-5, is DGGITQSPKYLFRKEGQNVTLSCEQNLNHDAMYWYRQDPGQGLRLIYYSQIVNDFQKGDIAEGYSVSREKKESFPLTVTSAQKNPTAFYLCASSIGRGSNQPQHFGDGTRLSIL.

The chain has TRBV5-1 and TRBJ2-2; D is unresolved. The CDR3 runs 13 residues. The germline CDR1 and CDR2 sequences are SGHRS and YFSETQ. V lost 2 bases and J 8 bases, leaving 10 bases between the germline ends. The CDR3 DNA reads TGCGCCAGCAGCTTCCAGAAACAGGGGGAGCTGTTTTTT. This translates into CASSFQKQGELFF.

This sequence joins TRBV3-1 (or the pseudogene TRBV3-2) and TRBJ1-1; the D gene is possibly TRBD1 (6 bases). The germline CDR1 and CDR2 sequences are LGHDT and YNNKEL (reference sequence). V was clipped by 5 bases and J by 5 bases, with 21 bases between them. The CDR3 contains 16 residues. The CDR3, as DNA: TGTGCCAGCAGCTTAACCGTTGGACAGAGGGGAACTGAAGCTTTCTTT. It specifies CASSLTVGQRGTEAFF.

This chain joins TRBV18 and TRBJ2-3; 7 bases match TRBD1. Trimming took 3 bases from V and 1 from J; bases not matched to a gene: 4. The CDR3 totals 15 residues. Germline CDR1 and CDR2: KGHSH and LQKENI. The CDR3 coding sequence is TGTGCCAGCTCACCGAGAGGACAGGGCACAGATACGCAGTATTTT. This sequence encodes CASSPRGQGTDTQYF.

This CDR3 reads CASSQEISRDEQFF. DNA for the CDR3: TGTGCCAGCAGCCAAGAAATAAGTCGAGATGAGCAGTTCTTC. The V and J genes are TRBV3-1 (or the pseudogene TRBV3-2) and TRBJ2-1; D is undetermined. The CDR3 spans 14 residues. Germline-derived CDR1 and CDR2 are LGHDT and YNNKEL (reference sequence). Trimming stripped 0 bases from V and 8 bases from J, with 11 bases between.

This clone was seen only a few times. The chain has TRBV7-2 and TRBJ2-7; 9 bases agree with TRBD1. Unmatched junction bases numbered 8, after V lost 5 bases and J lost 6 bases. The germline gives CDR1 SGHTA, CDR2 FQGNSA. This CDR3 region has 14 residues. The CDR3 sequence: CASSNTGGRLEQYF. The CDR3 nucleotides are TGTGCCAGCAGCAATACAGGGGGCAGGCTCGAGCAGTACTTC.

CDR3 bases: TGTGCCAGCAGCGCGGGACAGGGCCCTTCACCCCTCCACTTT. Translated, it gives CASSAGQGPSPLHF. J is TRBJ1-6 and V is TRBV5-4; 9 nucleotides line up with TRBD1. Looked up from germline, CDR1 is SGHNT and CDR2 is YYREEE (reference sequence). V lost 4 bases and J lost 9; bases outside the gene matches: 5. CDR3 size: 14 residues. Full variable domain (rest looked up from reference TRBV5-4 and TRBJ1-6): ETGVTQSPTHLIKTRGQQVTLRCSSQSGHNTVSWYQQALGQGPQFIFQYYREEENGRGNFPPRFSGLQFPNYSSELNVNALELDDSALYLCASSAGQGPSPLHFGNGTRLTVT.

V usage is TRBV10-3 and J usage is TRBJ2-2, with D possibly TRBD1 on 5 matching bases. Germline-derived CDR1 and CDR2 are ENHRY and SYGVKD. This CDR3 has 14 amino acids. Trimming removed 6 bases from V and 3 bases from J, with 11 bases in between. CDR3 bases: TGTGCCATCAGCCGGACAATTGACACCGGGGAGCTGTTTTTT. This encodes CAISRTIDTGELFF.

The V gene is TRBV19, the J gene TRBJ1-6; D is unclear. The CDR3 sequence is 14 residues long. The V end lost 5 bases, the J end lost 5 bases, and 10 bases lay between the germline ends. CDR1 is LNHDA and CDR2 is SQIVND in the germline V gene (reference sequence). Written as DNA, the CDR3 is TGTGCCAGTAGTCTCAGAGCGGATAATTCACCCCTCCACTTT. Protein product: CASSLRADNSPLHF.

This rearrangement joins TRBV5-1 to TRBJ1-4, with D perhaps matching TRBD1 (6 bases). This CDR3 is 14 amino acids long. The germline V gene encodes CDR1 SGHRS and CDR2 YFSETQ. Trimming removed 2 bases at V and 5 bases at J, with 10 bases between. For the CDR3, the DNA is TGCGCCAGCAGCTTACAGGGTTCGAATGAAAAACTGTTTTTT. Its translation: CASSLQGSNEKLFF.

This clone was recorded a few times. The V and J genes are TRBV5-6 and TRBJ1-5, with a tentative D call TRBD1 (5 bases). V lost 0 bases, J lost 6 bases, and 10 bases lay in between. Germline V gene data show CDR1 as SGHDT and CDR2 as YYEEEE. The CDR3 is made up of 14 amino acids. The CDR3 is CASSLGSGVQPQHF. The CDR3 region has the DNA TGTGCCAGCAGCTTGGGATCGGGGGTTCAGCCCCAGCATTTT.

The chain uses TRBV28 and TRBJ2-7; D perhaps matches TRBD2 (6 bases). There are 14 residues in the CDR3. Trimming pared 8 bases from V and 0 bases from J, leaving 14 bases between. CDR1 and CDR2 (germline): MDHEN, SYDVKM. The CDR3 region is CASLDPGGSYEQYF. The DNA for the CDR3 is TGTGCCAGCCTGGACCCCGGGGGCTCCTACGAGCAGTACTTC.

The V call is TRBV7-2, the J call TRBJ1-6; TRBD1 matches at 9 bases. V lost 3 bases and J lost 3; bases outside the gene matches: 6. CDR1 and CDR2 (germline): SGHTA, FQGNSA. The CDR3 extends over 17 amino acids. The CDR3 DNA reads TGTGCCAGCAGCTTTAGGGGACAGGGTCACTATAATTCACCCCTCCACTTT. This encodes CASSFRGQGHYNSPLHF. The variable domain in full, completed from reference TRBV7-2 and TRBJ1-6, reads GAGVSQSPSNKVTEKGKDVELRCDPISGHTALYWYRQSLGQGLEFLIYFQGNSAPDKSGLPSDRFSAERTGGSVSTLTIQRTQQEDSAVYLCASSFRGQGHYNSPLHFGNGTRLTVT.